This T cell receptor (beta chain) was sequenced for a study of T cell responses to AZD1222 COVID-19 vaccine. Clones were read by immunoSEQ multiplex PCR, and TCRdb kept only the in-frame ones, dropping some. The sample records 100,000 to 150,000 clones, about 90% being singletons. In the case of this clone: Its antigen is still unknown.

Findings of the study overall: The study identified only a handful of AZD1222 recipients as seropositive at baseline. Sampling captured repertoires only after the peak T cell response.

The germline V gene encodes CDR1 MNHEY and CDR2 SMNVEV (reference sequence). The CDR3 covers 16 residues. V lost 6 bases and J lost 3; bases outside the gene matches: 4. The clonotype was recovered from an adult in good health. The chain links TRBV27 to TRBJ2-1, with 14 bases identical to TRBD2. The input for sequencing was peripheral blood, taken on day 0 of AZD1222 vaccination. CDR3 region: CASRPTSGRVYNEQFF. The CDR3 DNA reads as TGTGCCAGCAGGCCGACTAGCGGGAGGGTCTACAATGAGCAGTTCTTC.